This paragraph reports one T cell receptor beta chain. Antigen specificity is unknown. These data are taken from a study of siplizumab effects on memory and regulatory T cells. Libraries were prepared by immunoSEQ multiplex PCR; TCRdb keeps only in-frame clonotypes and omits some of them. The profile shows around 100,000 clones, about 95% of them singletons. General study results and limits: Mean Treg-derived proportions of mappable alloreactive CD4+ clones were around 70% for siplizumab and approximately 25% for controls.

CDR1 LNHDA and CDR2 SQIVND come from the germline V gene (reference sequence). CDR3 length: 18 amino acids. Trimming removed 1 base at V and 6 bases at J, with 21 bases between. The receptor comes from a human donor in good health. The chain carries TRBV19 and TRBJ2-2; a weak D match, TRBD2 (5 bases). The sequencing input was non-Treg CD4+ T cells sorted from blood. The CDR3 spells CASSIGRIGDHRPGELFF. The CDR3 DNA sequence: TGTGCCAGTAGTATAGGGAGGATCGGAGACCACCGCCCCGGGGAGCTGTTTTTT. The variable domain in full, with the rest retrieved from reference TRBV19 and TRBJ2-2, is DGGITQSPKYLFRKEGQNVTLSCEQNLNHDAMYWYRQDPGQGLRLIYYSQIVNDFQKGDIAEGYSVSREKKESFPLTVTSAQKNPTAFYLCASSIGRIGDHRPGELFFGEGSRLTVL.